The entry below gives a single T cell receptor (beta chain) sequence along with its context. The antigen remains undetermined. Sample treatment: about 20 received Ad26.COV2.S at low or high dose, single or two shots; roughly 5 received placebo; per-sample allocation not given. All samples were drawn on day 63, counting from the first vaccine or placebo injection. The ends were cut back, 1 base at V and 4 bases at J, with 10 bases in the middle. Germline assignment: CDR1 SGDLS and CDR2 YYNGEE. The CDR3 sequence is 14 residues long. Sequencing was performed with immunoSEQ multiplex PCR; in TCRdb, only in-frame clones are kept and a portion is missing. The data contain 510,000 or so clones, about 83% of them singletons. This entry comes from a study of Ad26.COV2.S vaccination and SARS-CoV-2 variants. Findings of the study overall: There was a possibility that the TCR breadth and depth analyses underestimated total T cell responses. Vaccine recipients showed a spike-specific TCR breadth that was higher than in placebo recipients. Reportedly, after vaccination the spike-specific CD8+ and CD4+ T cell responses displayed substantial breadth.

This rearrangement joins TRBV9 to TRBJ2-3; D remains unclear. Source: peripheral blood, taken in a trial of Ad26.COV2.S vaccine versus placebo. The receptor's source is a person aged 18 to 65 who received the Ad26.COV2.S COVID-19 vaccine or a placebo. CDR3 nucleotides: TGTGCCAGCAGCGTACTTATGTACGCAGATACGCAGTATTTT. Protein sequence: CASSVLMYADTQYF. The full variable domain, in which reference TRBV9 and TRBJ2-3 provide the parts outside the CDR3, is DSGVTQTPKHLITATGQRVTLRCSPRSGDLSVYWYQQSLDQGLQFLIQYYNGEERAKGNILERFSAQQFPDLHSELNLSSLELGDSALYFCASSVLMYADTQYFGPGTRLTVL.